This is a list of T cell receptor beta chains from one sample in a study of cytomegalovirus exposure and HLA in healthy donors. Data came from immunoSEQ multiplex PCR; TCRdb stores just in-frame clones and leaves some out. Counted here are nearly 110,000 clones, roughly 80% occurring once; the ten biggest clones make up more than 2%. Sequenced material: PBMCs. The source is a man aged 25 to 45 in good health and CMV-seronegative. The CDR3 runs from the conserved cysteine through the conserved F or W. The D gene is left open where the match is weak. The listing skips clone size in some rows; elsewhere it reads once, few, many or a size class.

size	V	length	J	D	DNA	CDR3
NA	TRBV5-4	17	TRBJ2-1	TRBD2	TGTGCCAGCAGCCCCCTCGGCGGGGGGAGCTCCTACAATGAGCAGTTCTTC	CASSPLGGGSSYNEQFF
NA	TRBV2	13	TRBJ1-1	NA	TGTGCCAGCGGGGGGAGGGGGGGCACTGAAGCTTTCTTT	CASGGRGGTEAFF
NA	TRBV7-9	13	TRBJ1-2	NA	TGTGCCAGCAGTATAGACAGGAGAGATGGCTACACCTTC	CASSIDRRDGYTF
NA	TRBV7-9	14	TRBJ2-1	TRBD2	TGTGCCAGCAGCGAGGCCCCGCGGGAGAGAGAGCAGTTCTTC	CASSEAPREREQFF
NA	TRBV13	15	TRBJ1-2	TRBD1	TGTGCCAGCAGCCCGGGGACAGGGTACGGCTATGGCTACACCTTC	CASSPGTGYGYGYTF
NA	TRBV29-1	14	TRBJ2-3	TRBD2	TGCAGCGCCTACAGGTCGGGAGGCGCGGATACGCAGTATTTT	CSAYRSGGADTQYF
NA	TRBV7-6	17	TRBJ2-2	TRBD2	TGTGCCAGCAGCTCCCAAGGGGCGGGAGCATATGACGGGGAGCTGTTTTTT	CASSSQGAGAYDGELFF
NA	TRBV6-1	15	TRBJ2-7	NA	TGTGCCAGCAGTGAACTCTCAGGAGGGCCCTACGAGCAGTACTTC	CASSELSGGPYEQYF
NA	TRBV10-1	16	TRBJ2-1	NA	TGCGCCAGCAAGGAGTGGGGACTGGACCCCTACAATGAGCAGTTCTTC	CASKEWGLDPYNEQFF
few	TRBV9	15	TRBJ2-1	TRBD1	TGTGCCAGCACCCAGGGGGGACAGGACTACAATGAGCAGTTCTTC	CASTQGGQDYNEQFF
NA	TRBV9	16	TRBJ2-3	TRBD1	TGTGCCAGCAGCGTAGGGGACAGGGGACTCTCAGATACGCAGTATTTT	CASSVGDRGLSDTQYF
NA	TRBV6-1	13	TRBJ1-2	NA	TGTGCCAGCGATCGGGTATCTTCAATTGGCTACACCTTC	CASDRVSSIGYTF
NA	TRBV9	15	TRBJ2-7	NA	TGTGCCAGCAGCCCCGTCGGGTCATCTTCCCACGAGCAGTACTTC	CASSPVGSSSHEQYF
NA	TRBV10-1	15	TRBJ2-1	TRBD1	TGCGCCAGCAGTGAAGGGGGACAGGGGATTCATGAGCAGTTCTTC	CASSEGGQGIHEQFF
NA	TRBV6-5	15	TRBJ2-1	TRBD2	TGTGCCAGCAGGCCCGGGACTAGCGGGGACAATGAGCAGTTCTTC	CASRPGTSGDNEQFF
NA	TRBV27	14	TRBJ2-7	TRBD2	TGTGCCAGCAGCCGGACTAGCGGGGGCTACGAGCAGTACTTC	CASSRTSGGYEQYF
NA	TRBV13	16	TRBJ2-1	TRBD2	TGTGCCAGCAGCTCTCATCTAGCGGGAGGGTACAATGAGCAGTTCTTC	CASSSHLAGGYNEQFF
NA	TRBV10-1	13	TRBJ2-1	TRBD2	TGCGCCACCTCGACTAGCGGGAGCGATGAGCAGTTCTTC	CATSTSGSDEQFF
NA	TRBV6-1	15	TRBJ2-2	NA	TGTGCCAGCAGTGATCAGGGACACAGCACCGGGGAGCTGTTTTTT	CASSDQGHSTGELFF
NA	TRBV9	16	TRBJ2-1	TRBD2	TGTGCCAGCAGCTTCTCCGGGACTAGGATAGGTGCGGAGCAGTTCTTC	CASSFSGTRIGAEQFF
NA	TRBV6-1	12	TRBJ1-5	NA	TGTGCCAGCACCGATCCTATACAGCCCCAGCATTTT	CASTDPIQPQHF
NA	TRBV19	15	TRBJ2-7	TRBD1	TGTGCCAGTAGTATCGGACAGGGGTTCCCCTACGAGCAGTACTTC	CASSIGQGFPYEQYF
NA	TRBV7-9	16	TRBJ2-7	TRBD2	TGTGCCAGCAGCCTTGTGACTGCAGCGGGGGTCTACGAGCAGTACTTC	CASSLVTAAGVYEQYF
NA	TRBV29-1	12	TRBJ2-7	NA	TGCAGCGTTGAAGACCAGGGGTATGAGCAGTACTTC	CSVEDQGYEQYF
NA	TRBV6-1	15	TRBJ2-2	TRBD1	TGTGCCAGCAGTTCCCGGGACAGGGGCACCGGGGAGCTGTTTTTT	CASSSRDRGTGELFF
NA	TRBV4-2	15	TRBJ2-7	NA	TGTGCCAGCAGCCAGTCTTGGGCCCAGGCTCACGAGCAGTACTTC	CASSQSWAQAHEQYF
NA	TRBV18	13	TRBJ2-3	NA	TGTGCCAGCTCGCCGCGCCGCACAGATACGCAGTATTTT	CASSPRRTDTQYF
NA	TRBV7-9	15	TRBJ2-3	NA	TGTGCCAGCAGCTTAGGTGGGCCTCGGTCAGATACGCAGTATTTT	CASSLGGPRSDTQYF
NA	TRBV5-1	15	TRBJ2-5	TRBD2	TGCGCCAGCTTCGTTCTGCCGGGGGGCCAAGAGACCCAGTACTTC	CASFVLPGGQETQYF
NA	TRBV2	13	TRBJ2-3	NA	TGTGCCAGCCATCTAGCGTGGTCAGATACGCAGTATTTT	CASHLAWSDTQYF
NA	TRBV18	14	TRBJ1-1	NA	TGTGCCAGCTCACCCCCCGTGGCTTACACTGAAGCTTTCTTT	CASSPPVAYTEAFF
NA	TRBV7-2	16	TRBJ1-3	NA	TGTGCCAGCAGCTTAGGGCAGCTAGGATCTGGAAACACCATATATTTT	CASSLGQLGSGNTIYF
few	TRBV6-1	15	TRBJ2-1	TRBD1	TGTGCCAGCAGACACCCGGGACAGGGGAGGAATGAGCAGTTCTTC	CASRHPGQGRNEQFF
NA	TRBV7-8	12	TRBJ1-5	NA	TGTGCCAGCAGCTTCCCTAATCAGCCCCAGCATTTT	CASSFPNQPQHF
NA	TRBV27	15	TRBJ2-7	TRBD2	TGTGCCAGCAGTTTGCGGACTAGCGGAGCCTACGAGCAGTACTTC	CASSLRTSGAYEQYF
once	TRBV28	13	TRBJ1-2	NA	TGTGCCAGCAGCCTGAAAGGGGCAGGGGGCTACACCTTC	CASSLKGAGGYTF
NA	TRBV7-3	19	TRBJ2-5	NA	TGTGCCAGCAGCTCCACCGGGCCGATGACTAGATTTGGGCGAGAGACCCAGTACTTC	CASSSTGPMTRFGRETQYF
NA	TRBV15	16	TRBJ2-1	TRBD2	TGTGCCACCAGCAGAGATAGGGCTAGCGGGCGCACTGAGCAGTTCTTC	CATSRDRASGRTEQFF
once	TRBV7-8	14	TRBJ1-1	TRBD1	TGTGCCAGCAGCTTAACAGGGGTGAACACTGAAGCTTTCTTT	CASSLTGVNTEAFF
NA	TRBV27	14	TRBJ1-1	TRBD1	TGTGCCAGCAGTTTCCAGGGGGCGGTCACTGAAGCTTTCTTT	CASSFQGAVTEAFF
NA	TRBV9	14	TRBJ1-2	NA	TGTGCCAGCAGCCCCGGGACATGGAAGGATGGCTACACCTTC	CASSPGTWKDGYTF
few	TRBV6-1	14	TRBJ2-5	TRBD1	TGTGCCAGCAGTCCAGAGCAGGGGGTGGGGACCCAGTACTTC	CASSPEQGVGTQYF
NA	TRBV11-3	14	TRBJ2-1	TRBD2	TGTGCCAGCAGCTTCGGGACTAGCGGCAATGAGCAGTTCTTC	CASSFGTSGNEQFF
NA	TRBV6-1	15	TRBJ2-1	TRBD2	TGTGCCAGCAGTGTTAGCGGGGGGAATGGGAATGAGCAGTTCTTC	CASSVSGGNGNEQFF
NA	TRBV19	13	TRBJ2-1	NA	TGTGCCAGTCGTGGGTCGGGATCTAATGAGCAGTTCTTC	CASRGSGSNEQFF
NA	TRBV7-9	15	TRBJ2-5	NA	TGTGCCAGCAGCTTAATGGGGCAGACCCTAGAGACCCAGTACTTC	CASSLMGQTLETQYF
NA	TRBV6-6	14	TRBJ1-4	NA	TGTGCCAGCAGTTACGGCGGGAGGGATGAAAAACTGTTTTTT	CASSYGGRDEKLFF
NA	TRBV6-1	14	TRBJ2-7	NA	TGTGCCAGCACGAGGACAAAGAGCTCCTACGAGCAGTACTTC	CASTRTKSSYEQYF
NA	TRBV4-2	15	TRBJ1-4	TRBD1	TGTGCCAGCAGCCGGGACAGGGCGACTAATGAAAAACTGTTTTTT	CASSRDRATNEKLFF
NA	TRBV21-1	12	TRBJ2-1	NA	TGTGCCAGCAGCAAACTAGTTAATGAGCAGTTCTTC	CASSKLVNEQFF
NA	TRBV27	18	TRBJ2-1	TRBD2	TGTGCCAGCGTGAACCACCAAGCGGGGGGGAGCTCCTACAATGAGCAGTTCTTC	CASVNHQAGGSSYNEQFF